The 4 T cell receptor beta chains below come from one sample, sequenced in a study of response to subunit inactivated influenza vaccine. TCRdb re-derived calls from the RT-PCR reads in MiXCR, one entry per CDR3 protein. In the table there are under 500,000 distinct CDR3 sequences, roughly 11% of which are singletons. The sample consisted of PBMCs from blood, taken more than 35 days after vaccination. The receptor set was obtained from a man aged 50 or older who received an inactivated influenza vaccine.

Many counts were recorded for this clonotype. The V gene is TRBV5-1, the J gene TRBJ2-2; D may be TRBD2 (6 bases). CDR3 length: 19 amino acids. Germline V CDR1 and CDR2: SGHRS, YFSETQ. Trimming pared 0 bases from V and 2 bases from J, leaving 20 bases between. The CDR3, as DNA: TGCGCCAGCAGCTTGGAGCGGGTTGGCTTGTCTTATAACACCGGGGAGCTGTTTTTT. Translated: CASSLERVGLSYNTGELFF.

This rearrangement joins TRBV9 to TRBJ2-7; TRBD2 matches at 10 bases. The V and J ends lost 0 bases and 0 bases, in that order; junction bases with no gene match: 3. In germline, CDR1 is SGDLS, CDR2 YYNGEE. The CDR3 is 16 residues long. CDR3 DNA sequence: TGTGCCAGCAGCGTAGGGTTAGCGGGGGGCTCCTACGAGCAGTACTTC. It encodes CASSVGLAGGSYEQYF.

The gene calls are TRBV12-3 or TRBV12-4 and TRBJ2-7, with a weak D call TRBD2 (6 bases). CDR3 length: 12 amino acids. Trimming removed 5 bases at V and 7 bases at J, with 12 bases between. The CDR3 coding sequence is TGTGCCAGCAGTGGGGTGGGAGGTGAGCAGTACTTC. It encodes CASSGVGGEQYF.

V gene TRBV20-1 combines with J gene TRBJ2-7; 8 bases fit TRBD1. Germline assignment: CDR1 DFQATT and CDR2 SNEGSKA (reference sequence). This CDR3 comprises 15 residues. The V gene end was trimmed by 5 bases and the J gene end by 3 bases; junction bases not matched to a gene: 12. The CDR3 DNA is TGCAGTGCTTCGGACAGGGCGCGGAACCTCTACGAGCAGTACTTC. Translation: CSASDRARNLYEQYF.